The 24 T cell receptor beta chains presented below share a single source sample, sequenced in a study of blood T cell repertoires in COVID-19. The assay was immunoSEQ multiplex PCR, and TCRdb's table has in-frame clones only and misses some. The sample has about 250,000 clones; roughly 82% are singletons. Sequencing used peripheral blood. The receptor source for this set is a woman aged 80 or over with COVID-19, enrolled during active disease.

The chain employs TRBV4-2 and TRBJ2-1; 16 bases agree with TRBD2. Per the germline V gene, CDR1 is LGHNA and CDR2 is YNFKEQ. The CDR3 length is 17 residues. With 2 bases clipped from V and 7 bases from J, the junction kept 5 bases outside the gene matches. CDR3 sequence (DNA): TGTGCCAGCAGCCAACCCCCGGGACTAGCGGGGGGGAATGAGCAGTTCTTC. It codes for CASSQPPGLAGGNEQFF.

This chain joins TRBV15 and TRBJ1-2; 9 nucleotides agree with TRBD1. The CDR3 runs 14 residues. V gave up 3 bases and J gave up 7 bases; unmatched junction bases: 6. Germline-derived CDR1 and CDR2 are LNHNV and YYDKDF (reference sequence). The chain's CDR3 is CATSRVDRGGGYTF. The CDR3, as DNA: TGTGCCACCAGCAGGGTGGACAGGGGAGGTGGCTACACCTTC.

V and J are TRBV19 and TRBJ2-2; 7 positions match TRBD2. Per the germline V gene, CDR1 is LNHDA and CDR2 is SQIVND (reference sequence). V was pared by 4 bases and J by 4 bases, with 6 bases of the junction left unmatched. The CDR3 runs 15 residues. The CDR3 region has the DNA TGTGCCAGTAGTAATCGGGAGGTGGCCACCGGGGAGCTGTTTTTT. It specifies CASSNREVATGELFF.

This chain connects TRBV14 to TRBJ1-6, with D uncertain. V lost 4 bases to trimming and J lost 14 bases, with 18 bases between them. This CDR3 is built from 14 residues. Germline V lookup: CDR1 SGHDN, CDR2 FVKESK. CDR3 sequence: CASSPRGSLRTLHF. DNA for the CDR3: TGTGCCAGCAGCCCACGGGGTAGTTTACGAACCCTCCACTTT.

The chain combines TRBV4-3 with TRBJ2-2; TRBD2 matches 10 bases. This CDR3 region has 17 residues. V was pared by 1 base and J by 1 base, with 3 bases of the junction left unmatched. CDR1 is LGHNA and CDR2 is YSLEER in the germline V gene. The CDR3 protein is CASSQGVAGGNTGELFF. The DNA of the CDR3 is TGCGCCAGCAGCCAAGGGGTAGCGGGGGGGAACACCGGGGAGCTGTTTTTT.

This clone was recorded a few times. The V call is TRBV20-1, the J call TRBJ2-3; 7 nucleotides line up with TRBD2. This CDR3 is 14 amino acids long. V shed 3 bases, J shed 3 bases, and the junction held 6 bases outside the gene matches. The germline gives CDR1 DFQATT, CDR2 SNEGSKA (reference sequence). The CDR3 DNA is TGCAGTGCTAGTCGGGGGGAAAGAACAGATACGCAGTATTTT. Amino acids: CSASRGERTDTQYF.

The chain has TRBV19 and TRBJ2-3; D not resolved. In germline, CDR1 is LNHDA, CDR2 SQIVND (reference sequence). Trimming took 8 bases from V and 0 from J, leaving 9 bases between them. The CDR3 consists of 13 residues. CDR3 nucleotides: TGTGCCAGTGGGCACATGAGCACAGATACGCAGTATTTT. This gives the protein CASGHMSTDTQYF. The variable domain in full, completed from reference TRBV19 and TRBJ2-3, reads DGGITQSPKYLFRKEGQNVTLSCEQNLNHDAMYWYRQDPGQGLRLIYYSQIVNDFQKGDIAEGYSVSREKKESFPLTVTSAQKNPTAFYLCASGHMSTDTQYFGPGTRLTVL.

The rearrangement links TRBV28 to TRBJ2-3; a weak D match, TRBD2 (6 bases). The CDR3 spans 14 residues. Trimming removed 6 bases at V and 0 bases at J, with 10 bases between. Germline loops: CDR1 MDHEN, CDR2 SYDVKM. The chain's CDR3 is CASRGGASTDTQYF. For the CDR3, the DNA is TGTGCCAGCAGGGGCGGGGCTAGCACAGATACGCAGTATTTT.

In this sample, this clone turned up once. The V call is TRBV4-1, the J call TRBJ2-5; 9 bases line up with TRBD2. This CDR3 has 17 amino acids. Germline V gene data show CDR1 as MGHRA and CDR2 as YSYEKL. J gave up 1 base and V 4 bases, and 10 bases lay outside the gene matches. The CDR3 protein is CASSPNYPGLAQETQYF. The CDR3 nucleotides read TGCGCCAGCAGCCCAAACTATCCGGGACTAGCCCAAGAGACCCAGTACTTC.

The gene calls are TRBV15 and TRBJ1-1; D possibly corresponds to TRBD1 (6 bases). The CDR3 runs to 16 residues. Trimming stripped 4 bases from V and 0 bases from J, with 15 bases between. Germline V gene data show CDR1 as LNHNV and CDR2 as YYDKDF (reference sequence). The CDR3 DNA reads TGTGCCACCAGCACCCTTGGGGGCGGGTTGAACACTGAAGCTTTCTTT. This sequence encodes CATSTLGGGLNTEAFF.

The V gene is TRBV10-1, the J gene TRBJ1-1; the D is unclear. This CDR3 is built from 13 residues. Germline values: CDR1 WNHNN, CDR2 SYGVQD (reference sequence). Trimming pared 7 bases from V and 3 bases from J, leaving 12 bases between. In DNA form, the CDR3 reads TGCGCCAGCATGCTGACGAGGGACACTGAAGCTTTCTTT. Encoded protein: CASMLTRDTEAFF.

This clone showed up just a few times. The V call is TRBV3-1 (or the pseudogene TRBV3-2), the J call TRBJ2-3; TRBD2 matches at 7 bases. CDR1 and CDR2 from the germline V gene are LGHDT and YNNKEL (reference sequence). The CDR3 length is 16 residues. The junction had 4 bases not matched to a gene; V was cut back by 0 bases and J by 1 base. The CDR3, as DNA: TGTGCCAGCAGCCAAGATCAGGGAGGGGGCACAGATACGCAGTATTTT. Amino acid sequence: CASSQDQGGGTDTQYF.

The gene calls are TRBV7-6 and TRBJ1-2; TRBD1 matches 9 bases. The CDR3 spans 16 residues. J gave up 1 base and V 5 bases, and 8 bases lay outside the gene matches. In germline, CDR1 is SGHVS, CDR2 FNYEAQ. The CDR3 is CASSLGQGLSNYGYTF. Here the CDR3 DNA reads TGTGCCAGCAGCCTCGGACAGGGGTTAAGTAACTATGGCTACACCTTC.

The V call is TRBV28, the J call TRBJ2-7; 8 nucleotides match TRBD1. Germline V CDR1 and CDR2: MDHEN, SYDVKM. The junction had 9 bases not matched to a gene; V was cut back by 0 bases and J by 2 bases. This CDR3 comprises 17 residues. The CDR3: CASSLWSGGAPTYEQYF. The CDR3 bases are TGTGCCAGCAGTTTATGGTCAGGGGGCGCCCCGACCTACGAGCAGTACTTC.

The chain has TRBV10-3 and TRBJ1-3, with TRBD1 matching 7 bases. The trim removed 4 bases at V and 4 bases at J, leaving 7 bases unmatched. The CDR3 has 15 residues. Germline values: CDR1 ENHRY, CDR2 SYGVKD. The CDR3 region has the DNA TGTGCCATCAGTGGGAAGGGGGCGATCGGAAACACCATATATTTT. This translates into CAISGKGAIGNTIYF.

CDR3 protein: CASSETPDRGTNNNEQFF. In DNA form, the CDR3 reads TGTGCCAGCAGCGAAACCCCGGACAGGGGAACAAACAACAATGAGCAGTTCTTC. The chain uses TRBV21-1 and TRBJ2-1; TRBD1 is the table's D call, not checked against the DNA. TRBV21-1 is listed as a pseudogene. This CDR3 contains 18 residues.

V is TRBV11-2 and J is TRBJ1-1; no reliable D call. Germline assignment: CDR1 SGHAT and CDR2 FQNNGV. V gave up 6 bases and J gave up 7 bases, with 12 bases separating them. The CDR3 runs to 12 residues. CDR3 in amino acids: CASRSIGGEAFF. The CDR3 DNA is TGTGCCAGCAGGTCGATCGGCGGTGAAGCTTTCTTT.

The rearrangement uses TRBV9 and TRBJ2-7; D may be TRBD1 (6 bases). Trimming stripped 0 bases from V and 3 bases from J, with 10 bases between. CDR1 and CDR2 from the germline V gene are SGDLS and YYNGEE. This CDR3 contains 14 residues. The CDR3 bases are TGTGCCAGCAGCGTAGGGGGGCTAGGCTACGAGCAGTACTTC. Encoded protein: CASSVGGLGYEQYF.

This chain connects TRBV5-4 to TRBJ1-2, with a possible D match to TRBD1 (6 bases). CDR1 and CDR2 from the germline V gene are SGHNT and YYREEE (reference sequence). V was clipped by 4 bases and J by 5 bases, with 15 bases between them. The CDR3 runs 14 residues. CDR3 DNA sequence: TGTGCCAGCAGCCCGGGGGGGCTTAGTTATGGCTACACCTTC. Encoded protein: CASSPGGLSYGYTF.

V usage is TRBV6-5 and J usage is TRBJ2-7; TRBD1 agrees at 9 bases. Germline assignment: CDR1 MNHEY and CDR2 SVGAGI. The CDR3 has 15 amino acids. V trimming: 5 bases; J trimming: 2 bases; junction bases outside the gene matches: 7. CDR3 bases: TGTGCCAGCAGTCCCGGACAGGGGTTAACCTACGAGCAGTACGTC. Protein: CASSPGQGLTYEQYV.

This sequence joins TRBV28 and TRBJ2-7, with D unclear. Deletions cut 4 bases from V and 2 bases from J, with 9 bases between. The CDR3 sequence is 13 residues long. Per the germline V gene, CDR1 is MDHEN and CDR2 is SYDVKM. The CDR3: CASSSSGPYEQYF. DNA for the CDR3: TGTGCCAGCAGTTCGTCCGGTCCCTACGAGCAGTACTTC.

The CDR3 is CASSATGTVNTEAFF. The CDR3 bases are TGTGCCAGCAGCGCCACCGGGACAGTGAACACTGAAGCTTTCTTT. This chain uses TRBV7-6 with TRBJ1-1; 7 nucleotides align to TRBD1. With 5 bases clipped from V and 0 bases from J, the junction kept 6 bases outside the gene matches. This CDR3 comprises 15 residues. Germline CDR1 and CDR2: SGHVS and FNYEAQ.

The chain uses TRBV19 and TRBJ1-5; the D gene is possibly TRBD1 (6 bases). The V gene lost 6 bases and the J gene lost 2 bases, with 17 bases spanning the gap. Germline V gene data show CDR1 as LNHDA and CDR2 as SQIVND (reference sequence). The CDR3 spans 16 residues. CDR3 coding DNA: TGTGCCAGTAGCACAGGGTCAGGGGTAGGCAATCAGCCCCAGCATTTT. Translating it yields CASSTGSGVGNQPQHF.

The V call is TRBV4-1, the J call TRBJ1-1, with 12 bases lining up with TRBD1. Germline CDR1 and CDR2: MGHRA and YSYEKL. This CDR3 spans 18 amino acids. J gave up 1 base and V 3 bases, and 9 bases lay outside the gene matches. CDR3 DNA: TGCGCCAGCAGCCAGTCCCGGGACAGGGGGCGCGGGAACACTGAAGCTTTCTTT. Its protein product is CASSQSRDRGRGNTEAFF.